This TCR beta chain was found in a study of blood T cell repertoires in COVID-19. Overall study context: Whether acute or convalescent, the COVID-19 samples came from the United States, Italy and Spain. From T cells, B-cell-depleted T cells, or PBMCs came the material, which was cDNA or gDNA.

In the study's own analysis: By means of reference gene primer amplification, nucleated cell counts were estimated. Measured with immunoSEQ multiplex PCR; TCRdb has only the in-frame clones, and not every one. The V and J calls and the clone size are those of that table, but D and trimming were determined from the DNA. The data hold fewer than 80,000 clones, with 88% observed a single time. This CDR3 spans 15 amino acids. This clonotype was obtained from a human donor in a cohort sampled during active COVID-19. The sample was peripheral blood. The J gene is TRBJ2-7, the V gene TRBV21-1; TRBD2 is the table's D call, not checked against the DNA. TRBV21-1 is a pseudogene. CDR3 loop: CASSKGGLAPGEQYF. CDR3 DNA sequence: TGTGCCAGCAGCAAGGGGGGACTAGCCCCAGGCGAGCAGTACTTC.